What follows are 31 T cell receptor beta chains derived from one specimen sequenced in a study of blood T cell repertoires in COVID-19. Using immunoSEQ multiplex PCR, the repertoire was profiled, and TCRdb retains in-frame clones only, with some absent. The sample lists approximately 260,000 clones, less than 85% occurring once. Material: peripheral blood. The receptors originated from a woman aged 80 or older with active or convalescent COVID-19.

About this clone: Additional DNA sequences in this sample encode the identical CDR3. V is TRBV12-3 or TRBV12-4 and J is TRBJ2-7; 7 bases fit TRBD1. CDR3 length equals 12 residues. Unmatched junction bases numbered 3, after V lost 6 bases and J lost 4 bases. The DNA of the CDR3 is TGTGCCAGCAGCCAACAGGGGTACGAGCAGTACTTC. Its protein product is CASSQQGYEQYF.

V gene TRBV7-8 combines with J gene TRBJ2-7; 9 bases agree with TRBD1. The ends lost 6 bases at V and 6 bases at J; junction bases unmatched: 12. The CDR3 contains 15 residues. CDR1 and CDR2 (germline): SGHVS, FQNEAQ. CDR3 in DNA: TGTGCCAGCAGGCTCACCCGGGACAGGGTATCCGAGCAGTACTTC. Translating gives CASRLTRDRVSEQYF.

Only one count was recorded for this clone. CDR3 nucleotides: TGTGCCAGCTCACCTTGGACAGCTAACTATGGCTACACCTTC. It encodes CASSPWTANYGYTF. The V and J genes are TRBV18 and TRBJ1-2; TRBD1 might be the D (6 bases). From germline, CDR1 is KGHSH and CDR2 LQKENI. Trimming left V 3 bases short and J 0 bases short, with 8 bases between. The CDR3 length is 14 residues.

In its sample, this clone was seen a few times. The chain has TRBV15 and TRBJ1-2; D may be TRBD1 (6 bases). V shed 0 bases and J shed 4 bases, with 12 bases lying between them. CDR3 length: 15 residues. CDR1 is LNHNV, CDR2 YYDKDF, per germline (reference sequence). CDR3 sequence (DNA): TGTGCCACCAGCAGAGACACGGGGGGCGGCTATGGCTACACCTTC. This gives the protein CATSRDTGGGYGYTF.

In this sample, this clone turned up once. The CDR3 DNA reads as TGCGCCAGCAGCTCCGACAGGGGAGTTACAGATACGCAGTATTTT. Amino acids: CASSSDRGVTDTQYF. This rearrangement joins TRBV4-1 to TRBJ2-3; the match to TRBD1 covers 8 bases. Trimming at V came to 5 bases and at J to 3 bases, leaving 7 bases not matched to a gene. This CDR3 is 15 amino acids long. The germline V gene encodes CDR1 MGHRA and CDR2 YSYEKL.

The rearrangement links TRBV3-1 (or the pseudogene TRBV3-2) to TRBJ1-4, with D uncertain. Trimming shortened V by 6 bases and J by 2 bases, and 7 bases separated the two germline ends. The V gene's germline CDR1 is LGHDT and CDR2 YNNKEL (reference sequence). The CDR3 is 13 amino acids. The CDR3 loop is CASRRSTNEKLFF. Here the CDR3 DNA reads TGTGCCAGCAGGAGGAGTACTAATGAAAAACTGTTTTTT.

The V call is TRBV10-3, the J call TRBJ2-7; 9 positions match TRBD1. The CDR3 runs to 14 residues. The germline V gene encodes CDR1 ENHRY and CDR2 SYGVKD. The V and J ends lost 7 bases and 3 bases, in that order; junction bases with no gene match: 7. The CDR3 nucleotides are TGTGCCATCAAAAACGGGACAGGGAACTACGAGCAGTACTTC. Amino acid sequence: CAIKNGTGNYEQYF.

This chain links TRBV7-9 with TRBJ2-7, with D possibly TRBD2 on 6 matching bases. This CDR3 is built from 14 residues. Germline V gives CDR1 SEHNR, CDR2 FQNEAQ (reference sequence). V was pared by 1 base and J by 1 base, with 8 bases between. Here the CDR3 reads CASSLDAGSYEQYF. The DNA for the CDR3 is TGTGCCAGCAGCTTAGACGCGGGGTCCTACGAGCAGTACTTC.

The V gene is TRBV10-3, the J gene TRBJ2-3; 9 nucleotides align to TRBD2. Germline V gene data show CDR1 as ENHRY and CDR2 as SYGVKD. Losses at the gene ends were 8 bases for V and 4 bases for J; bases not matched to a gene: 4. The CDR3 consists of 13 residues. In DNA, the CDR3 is TGTGCCATCGGCGCGGGAGGGGCAGATACGCAGTATTTT. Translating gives CAIGAGGADTQYF.

CDR3 amino acids: CASSLGAGVGYTF. The CDR3 DNA reads TGTGCCAGCAGCTTGGGCGCAGGGGTAGGCTACACCTTC. The chain employs TRBV5-4 and TRBJ1-2; D is perhaps TRBD1 (6 bases). The CDR3 has 13 residues. With 0 bases removed from V and 8 bases from J, the gap between germline ends came to 11 bases. Germline values: CDR1 SGHNT, CDR2 YYREEE (reference sequence).

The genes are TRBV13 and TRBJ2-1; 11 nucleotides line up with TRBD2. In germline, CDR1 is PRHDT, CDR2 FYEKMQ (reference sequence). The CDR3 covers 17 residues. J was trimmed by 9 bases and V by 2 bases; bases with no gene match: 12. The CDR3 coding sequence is TGTGCCAGCAGCTTAAGGACTAGCGGGCCCTTAAAGGGTGAGCAGTTCTTC. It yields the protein CASSLRTSGPLKGEQFF.

CDR3 nucleotides: TGTGCCCCCCCTGGACAGGGCAATCACGGGGAGCTGTTTTTT. Protein: CAPPGQGNHGELFF. The chain is built from TRBV28 and TRBJ2-2; 8 bases map to TRBD1. The CDR3 extends over 14 amino acids. Germline trimming cut 11 bases from V and 7 bases from J; bases unmatched to any gene: 12. Germline V gene sequence: CDR1 MDHEN, CDR2 SYDVKM.

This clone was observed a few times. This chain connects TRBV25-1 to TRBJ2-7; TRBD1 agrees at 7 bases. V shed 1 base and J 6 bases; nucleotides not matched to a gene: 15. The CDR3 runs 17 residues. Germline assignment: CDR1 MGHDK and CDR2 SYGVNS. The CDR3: CASSESRTGTEGREQYF. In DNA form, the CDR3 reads TGTGCCAGCAGTGAATCACGAACCGGGACAGAGGGGCGCGAGCAGTACTTC.

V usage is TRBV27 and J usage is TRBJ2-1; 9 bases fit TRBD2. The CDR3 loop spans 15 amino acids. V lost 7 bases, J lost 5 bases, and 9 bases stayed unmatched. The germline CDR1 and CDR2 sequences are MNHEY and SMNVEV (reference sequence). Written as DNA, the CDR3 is TGTGCCAGCATCTTGTCACTAGCGGGTAACAATGAGCAGTTCTTC. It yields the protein CASILSLAGNNEQFF.

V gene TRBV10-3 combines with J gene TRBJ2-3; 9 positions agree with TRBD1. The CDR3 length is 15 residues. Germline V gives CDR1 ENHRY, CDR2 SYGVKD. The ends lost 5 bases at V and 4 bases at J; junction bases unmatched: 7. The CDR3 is CAISPRDRESDTQYF. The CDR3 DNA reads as TGTGCCATCAGTCCCCGGGACAGGGAGTCAGATACGCAGTATTTT.

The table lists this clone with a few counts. The CDR3, as DNA: TGCGCCAGCAGCTTGGTACTAGCGGGTTACGAGCAGTACTTC. Its translation is CASSLVLAGYEQYF. V is TRBV5-1 and J is TRBJ2-7, with 9 bases matching TRBD2. Germline V CDR1 and CDR2: SGHRS, YFSETQ. This CDR3 spans 14 amino acids. V lost 0 bases, J lost 4 bases, and 2 bases stayed unmatched.

The CDR3 DNA is TGCAGTGCTATTCTCTACAATGAGCAGTTCTTC. Its translation: CSAILYNEQFF. The rearrangement uses TRBV20-1 and TRBJ2-1; no firm D call. V lost 4 bases and J lost 3, with 4 bases in between. CDR3 length: 11 amino acids. Germline CDR1 DFQATT, CDR2 SNEGSKA (reference sequence).

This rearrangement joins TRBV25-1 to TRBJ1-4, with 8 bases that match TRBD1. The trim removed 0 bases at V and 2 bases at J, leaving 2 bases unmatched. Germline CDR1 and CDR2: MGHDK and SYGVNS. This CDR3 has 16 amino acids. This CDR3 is CASSEYNRGTNEKLFF. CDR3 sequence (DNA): TGTGCCAGCAGTGAATATAACAGGGGGACTAATGAAAAACTGTTTTTT.

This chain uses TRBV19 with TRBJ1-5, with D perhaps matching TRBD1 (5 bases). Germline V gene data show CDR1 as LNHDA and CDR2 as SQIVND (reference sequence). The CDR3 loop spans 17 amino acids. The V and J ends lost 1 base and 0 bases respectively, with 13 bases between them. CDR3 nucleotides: TGTGCCAGTAGTATAGTGCAGGGCGAATATAGCAATCAGCCCCAGCATTTT. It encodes CASSIVQGEYSNQPQHF.

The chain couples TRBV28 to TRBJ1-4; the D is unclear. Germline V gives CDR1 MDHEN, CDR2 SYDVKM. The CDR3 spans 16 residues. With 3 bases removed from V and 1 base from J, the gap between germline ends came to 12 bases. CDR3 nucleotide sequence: TGTGCCAGCAGTTTGAGAGTCGGGATAACTAATGAAAAACTGTTTTTT. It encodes CASSLRVGITNEKLFF. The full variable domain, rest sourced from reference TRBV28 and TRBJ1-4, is DVKVTQSSRYLVKRTGEKVFLECVQDMDHENMFWYRQDPGLGLRLIYFSYDVKMKEKGDIPEGYSVSREKKERFSLILESASTNQTSMYLCASSLRVGITNEKLFFGSGTQLSVL.

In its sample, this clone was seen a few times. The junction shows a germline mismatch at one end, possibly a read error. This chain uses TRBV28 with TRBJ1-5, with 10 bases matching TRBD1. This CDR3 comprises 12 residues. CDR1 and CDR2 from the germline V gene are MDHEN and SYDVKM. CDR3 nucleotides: TGTGCCAGCAGTTTATGGACAGGGGGCAAGAATTTT. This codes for CASSLWTGGKNF.

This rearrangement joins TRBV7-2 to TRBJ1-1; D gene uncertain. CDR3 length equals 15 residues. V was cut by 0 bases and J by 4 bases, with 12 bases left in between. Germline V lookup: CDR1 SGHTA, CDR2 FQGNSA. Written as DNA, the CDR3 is TGTGCCAGCAGCTTAGCCCGGGGATTATCCACTGAAGCTTTCTTT. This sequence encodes CASSLARGLSTEAFF. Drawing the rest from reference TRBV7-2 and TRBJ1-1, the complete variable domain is GAGVSQSPSNKVTEKGKDVELRCDPISGHTALYWYRQSLGQGLEFLIYFQGNSAPDKSGLPSDRFSAERTGGSVSTLTIQRTQQEDSAVYLCASSLARGLSTEAFFGQGTRLTVV.

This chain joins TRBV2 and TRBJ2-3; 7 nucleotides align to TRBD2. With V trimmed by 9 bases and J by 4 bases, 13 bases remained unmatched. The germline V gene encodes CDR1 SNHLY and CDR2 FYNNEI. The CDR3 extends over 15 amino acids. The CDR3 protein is CASFPGRDSPDTQYF. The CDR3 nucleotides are TGTGCCAGTTTCCCAGGGAGGGACTCACCAGATACGCAGTATTTT.

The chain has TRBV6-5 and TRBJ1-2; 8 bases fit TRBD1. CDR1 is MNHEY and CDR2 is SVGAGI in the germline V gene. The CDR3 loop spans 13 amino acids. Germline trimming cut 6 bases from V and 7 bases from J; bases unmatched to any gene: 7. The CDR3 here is CASRGAGGFGYTF. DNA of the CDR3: TGTGCCAGCAGGGGGGCAGGGGGCTTTGGCTACACCTTC.

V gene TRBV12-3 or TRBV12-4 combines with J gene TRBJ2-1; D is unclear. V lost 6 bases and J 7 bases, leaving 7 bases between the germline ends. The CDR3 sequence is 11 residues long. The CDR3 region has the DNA TGTGCCAGCAGCCGTATGAATGAGCAGTTCTTC. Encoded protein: CASSRMNEQFF.

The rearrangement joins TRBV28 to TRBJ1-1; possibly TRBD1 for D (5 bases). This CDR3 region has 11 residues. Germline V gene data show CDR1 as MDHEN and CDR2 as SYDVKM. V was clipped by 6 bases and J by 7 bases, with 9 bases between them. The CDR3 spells CASRSGLEAFF. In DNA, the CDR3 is TGTGCCAGCAGATCGGGACTTGAAGCTTTCTTT.

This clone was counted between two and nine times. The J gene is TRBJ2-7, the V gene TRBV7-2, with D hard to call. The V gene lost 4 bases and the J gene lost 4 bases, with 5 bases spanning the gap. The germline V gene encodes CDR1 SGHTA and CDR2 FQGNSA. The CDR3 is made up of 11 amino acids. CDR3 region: CASSSQYEQYF. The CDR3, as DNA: TGTGCCAGCAGCTCCCAGTACGAGCAGTACTTC.

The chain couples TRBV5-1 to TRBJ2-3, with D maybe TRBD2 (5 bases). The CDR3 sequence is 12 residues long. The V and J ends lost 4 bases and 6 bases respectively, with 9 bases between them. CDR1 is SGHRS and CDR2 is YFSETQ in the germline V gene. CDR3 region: CASSPRGDTQYF. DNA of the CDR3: TGCGCCAGCAGCCCCCGAGGGGATACGCAGTATTTT.

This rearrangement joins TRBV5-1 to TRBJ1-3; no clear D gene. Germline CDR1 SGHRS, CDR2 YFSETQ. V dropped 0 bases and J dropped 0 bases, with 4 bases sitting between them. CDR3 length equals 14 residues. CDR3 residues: CASSLDGSGNTIYF. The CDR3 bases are TGCGCCAGCAGCTTGGACGGCTCTGGAAACACCATATATTTT.

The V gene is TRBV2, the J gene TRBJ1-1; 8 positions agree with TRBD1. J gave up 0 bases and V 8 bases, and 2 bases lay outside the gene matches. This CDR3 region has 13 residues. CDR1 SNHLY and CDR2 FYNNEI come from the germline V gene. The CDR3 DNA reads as TGTGCCAGCGTGGGACAGGTGAACACTGAAGCTTTCTTT. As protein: CASVGQVNTEAFF.

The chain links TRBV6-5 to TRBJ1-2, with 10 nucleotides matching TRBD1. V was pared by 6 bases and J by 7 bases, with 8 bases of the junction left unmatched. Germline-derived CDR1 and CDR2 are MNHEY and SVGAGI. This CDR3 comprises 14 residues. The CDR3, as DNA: TGTGCCAGCAGAAGGACAGGGGGGGCGTTTGGCTACACCTTC. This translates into CASRRTGGAFGYTF.